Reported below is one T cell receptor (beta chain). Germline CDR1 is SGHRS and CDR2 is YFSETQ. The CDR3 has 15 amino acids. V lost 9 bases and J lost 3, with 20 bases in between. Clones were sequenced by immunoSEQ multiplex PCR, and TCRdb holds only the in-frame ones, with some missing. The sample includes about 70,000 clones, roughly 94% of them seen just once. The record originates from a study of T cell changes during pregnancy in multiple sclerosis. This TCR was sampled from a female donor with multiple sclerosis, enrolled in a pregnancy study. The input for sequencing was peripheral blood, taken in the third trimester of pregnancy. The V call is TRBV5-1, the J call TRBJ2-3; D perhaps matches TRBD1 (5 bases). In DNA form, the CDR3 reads TGCGCCACCTCCCTGGACCAGGGAAGAACAGATACGCAGTATTTT. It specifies CATSLDQGRTDTQYF.